What follows are 19 T cell receptor beta chains derived from one specimen sequenced in a study of shared clonotypes between healthy human individuals. Profiling relied on immunoSEQ multiplex PCR, and the TCRdb table lists in-frame clones only, not all of them. The profile shows roughly 1 million clones, about 70% of them singletons. What was sequenced was memory CD4+ T cells sorted from blood. Subset described: CD45RA-negative fraction. The receptors here all came from a young man in good health.

The gene calls are TRBV5-6 and TRBJ1-1; possible D gene TRBD1, 5 bases. Germline CDR1 is SGHDT and CDR2 is YYEEEE. V was shortened by 4 bases and J by 3 bases, with 13 bases between the two germline ends. The CDR3 sequence is 14 residues long. Here the CDR3 DNA reads TGTGCCAGCAGCATCGGTAGGGGTTACACTGAAGCTTTCTTT. Its protein product is CASSIGRGYTEAFF.

V and J are TRBV6-5 and TRBJ2-3; TRBD2 agrees at 10 bases. V lost 2 bases to trimming and J lost 3 bases; unmatched junction nucleotides: 2. The V gene's germline CDR1 is MNHEY and CDR2 SVGAGI. CDR3 length equals 15 residues. This CDR3 reads CASSYGTSVTDTQYF. CDR3 coding DNA: TGTGCCAGCAGTTACGGGACTAGCGTAACAGATACGCAGTATTTT.

The rearrangement links TRBV19 to TRBJ1-5; D remains ambiguous. Germline CDR1 is LNHDA and CDR2 is SQIVND (reference sequence). V was cut by 7 bases and J by 0 bases, with 13 bases left in between. The CDR3 length is 15 residues. The CDR3 protein is CASTVAPYSNQPQHF. In nucleotides, the CDR3 is TGTGCCAGTACCGTCGCACCCTATAGCAATCAGCCCCAGCATTTT.

The chain has TRBV30 and TRBJ2-7; 8 bases are a match to TRBD1. With V trimmed by 4 bases and J by 2 bases, 4 bases remained unmatched. CDR1 GTSNPN and CDR2 SVGIG come from the germline V gene (reference sequence). This CDR3 comprises 13 residues. This chain's CDR3 is CAWKGDRTYEQYF. The CDR3 nucleotides are TGTGCCTGGAAGGGGGACAGGACCTACGAGCAGTACTTC.

The J gene is TRBJ2-1, the V gene TRBV5-1, with 7 bases matching TRBD2. Trimming removed 5 bases from V and 1 base from J; junction bases left unmatched: 3. This CDR3 has 14 residues. CDR1 is SGHRS and CDR2 is YFSETQ in the germline V gene. The CDR3 DNA is TGCGCCAGCAGTAGCGGGCTATCCTACAATGAGCAGTTCTTC. Translated, it gives CASSSGLSYNEQFF. Based on the CDR3 plus reference TRBV5-1 and TRBJ2-1, the full variable domain is KAGVTQTPRYLIKTRGQQVTLSCSPISGHRSVSWYQQTPGQGLQFLFEYFSETQRNKGNFPGRFSGRQFSNSRSEMNVSTLELGDSALYLCASSSGLSYNEQFFGPGTRLTVL.

The chain carries TRBV30 and TRBJ2-5; 11 bases line up with TRBD2. The CDR3 sequence is 15 residues long. Germline V gene sequence: CDR1 GTSNPN, CDR2 SVGIG (reference sequence). V lost 3 bases, J lost 5 bases, and 8 bases stayed unmatched. The CDR3 protein is CAWREIAGGSETQYF. In nucleotides, the CDR3 is TGTGCCTGGAGGGAGATAGCGGGGGGGAGCGAGACCCAGTACTTC. The variable domain in full, completed from reference TRBV30 and TRBJ2-5, reads SQTIHQWPATLVQPVGSPLSLECTVEGTSNPNLYWYRQAAGRGLQLLFYSVGIGQISSEVPQNLSASRPQDRQFILSSKKLLLSDSGFYLCAWREIAGGSETQYFGPGTRLLVL.

The chain couples TRBV27 to TRBJ1-5; perhaps TRBD1 as D (6 bases). CDR1 MNHEY and CDR2 SMNVEV come from the germline V gene (reference sequence). CDR3 size: 19 residues. Deletions cut 4 bases from V and 2 bases from J, with 24 bases between. The CDR3 reads CASSSTEGGSYIRNQPQHF. CDR3 DNA: TGTGCCAGCAGTTCCACAGAGGGGGGATCCTATATACGCAATCAGCCCCAGCATTTT.

The chain links TRBV5-1 to TRBJ2-4; TRBD1 agrees at 8 bases. The CDR3 totals 15 residues. Germline values: CDR1 SGHRS, CDR2 YFSETQ. V shed 7 bases, J shed 5 bases, and the junction held 11 bases outside the gene matches. DNA for the CDR3: TGCGCCAGCGGACGAGACGGACAGGGTGAAAACATTCAGTACTTC. Protein sequence: CASGRDGQGENIQYF.

V usage is TRBV7-2 and J usage is TRBJ1-2; no clear D gene. Germline CDR1 reads SGHTA; CDR2 reads FQGNSA. The CDR3 is made up of 14 amino acids. The ends were cut back, 5 bases at V and 7 bases at J, with 17 bases in the middle. The CDR3: CASSRGGSEGGYTF. The CDR3 DNA sequence: TGTGCCAGCAGCCGAGGAGGCTCAGAAGGTGGCTACACCTTC.

This clone is a singleton in its sample. This may be a read error: a much more frequent sequence differs by one nucleotide. J is TRBJ2-5 and V is TRBV7-2, with 9 bases that match TRBD1. The CDR3 consists of 14 residues. Per germline, CDR1 SGHTA and CDR2 FQGNSA. V lost 4 bases to trimming and J lost 3 bases; unmatched junction nucleotides: 3. CDR3 residues: CASSSGTGKETQYF. The CDR3 nucleotides are TGTGCCAGCAGCTCCGGGACAGGGAAAGAGACCCAGTACTTC.

This rearrangement joins TRBV12-5 to TRBJ1-1; D is perhaps TRBD1 (6 bases). CDR1 is LGHNT, CDR2 FRNRAP, per germline. The germline V and J ends were trimmed by 9 bases and 0 bases, with 23 bases remaining between them. The CDR3 covers 17 residues. CDR3 bases: TGTGCTAGGATTATGGGGCGGCAGGGGATCATGAACACTGAAGCTTTCTTT. Protein product: CARIMGRQGIMNTEAFF. The whole variable domain, remainder taken from reference TRBV12-5 and TRBJ1-1, is DARVTQTPRHKVTEMGQEVTMRCQPILGHNTVFWYRQTMMQGLELLAYFRNRAPLDDSGMPKDRFSAEMPDATLATLKIQPSEPRDSAVYFCARIMGRQGIMNTEAFFGQGTRLTVV.

The J gene is TRBJ1-5, the V gene TRBV29-1; no definite D call. V dropped 5 bases and J dropped 6 bases, with 14 bases sitting between them. The length of the CDR3 is 13 residues. Per germline, CDR1 SQVTM and CDR2 ANQGSEA. CDR3 protein: CSVSERLGQPQHF. CDR3 in DNA: TGCAGCGTTTCCGAAAGGTTGGGTCAGCCCCAGCATTTT.

V and J are TRBV11-2 and TRBJ1-1; possibly TRBD1 for D (5 bases). The CDR3 extends over 14 amino acids. The germline V and J ends were trimmed by 4 bases and 4 bases, with 13 bases remaining between them. In germline, CDR1 is SGHAT, CDR2 FQNNGV. The CDR3 DNA is TGTGCCAGCAGCTGGGTGGGGGGTCTCACTGAAGCTTTCTTT. Translating it yields CASSWVGGLTEAFF.

The CDR3 DNA reads TGTGCCAGCTCACCCCTTAGTGGGGGAAGCACAGATACGCAGTATTTT. Amino acids: CASSPLSGGSTDTQYF. The chain carries TRBV18 and TRBJ2-3; either TRBD1 or TRBD2 may fit D (5 bases each). The germline V gene has CDR1 KGHSH and CDR2 LQKENI. This CDR3 spans 16 amino acids. Trimming pared 3 bases from V and 0 bases from J, leaving 13 bases between.

The J gene is TRBJ2-2, the V gene TRBV9; 12 bases are shared with TRBD1. V lost 3 bases to trimming and J lost 2 bases; unmatched junction nucleotides: 2. This CDR3 region has 16 residues. Germline V CDR1 and CDR2: SGDLS, YYNGEE. CDR3: CASSAGTGGNTGELFF. CDR3 DNA sequence: TGTGCCAGCAGCGCCGGGACAGGGGGCAACACCGGGGAGCTGTTTTTT.

This clone has more than one count but fewer than ten. This chain connects TRBV7-9 to TRBJ1-2; D may be TRBD1 (6 bases). This CDR3 has 14 amino acids. V shed 5 bases and J shed 5 bases, with 15 bases lying between them. Germline values: CDR1 SEHNR, CDR2 FQNEAQ (reference sequence). The chain's CDR3 is CASSHGGLQYGYTF. CDR3 nucleotide sequence: TGTGCCAGCAGCCATGGGGGCCTACAGTATGGCTACACCTTC.

The CDR3 DNA reads TGCGCCAGCAGCCAAGGTCCGGGGGGCCCTTCTACAGATACGCAGTATTTT. Its translation: CASSQGPGGPSTDTQYF. The chain is built from TRBV4-1 and TRBJ2-3; D possibly corresponds to TRBD2 (7 bases). The CDR3 extends over 17 amino acids. The ends were cut back, 1 base at V and 3 bases at J, with 17 bases in the middle. Germline CDR1 reads MGHRA; CDR2 reads YSYEKL.

This clone was observed many times. This chain connects TRBV30 to TRBJ1-2; 7 nucleotides line up with TRBD1. The germline gives CDR1 GTSNPN, CDR2 SVGIG (reference sequence). CDR3 size: 14 residues. Trimming at V came to 0 bases and at J to 4 bases, leaving 5 bases not matched to a gene. CDR3 in DNA: TGTGCCTGGAGTGTAGGAGGGGGCCCCTATGGCTACACCTTC. It is translated as CAWSVGGGPYGYTF. The full variable domain, rest sourced from reference TRBV30 and TRBJ1-2, is SQTIHQWPATLVQPVGSPLSLECTVEGTSNPNLYWYRQAAGRGLQLLFYSVGIGQISSEVPQNLSASRPQDRQFILSSKKLLLSDSGFYLCAWSVGGGPYGYTFGSGTRLTVV.

The chain employs TRBV27 and TRBJ1-2; 9 bases line up with TRBD1. CDR1 and CDR2 from the germline V gene are MNHEY and SMNVEV (reference sequence). The CDR3 sequence is 14 residues long. Trimming cost V 6 bases and J 6 bases; bases outside gene matches: 8. The CDR3 region has the DNA TGTGCCAGCAGATCTAACAGGGGGCGGGATGGCTACACCTTC. As protein: CASRSNRGRDGYTF.